In its sample, the clone carrying this T cell receptor beta chain was seen a few times. Its antigen is still unknown. Unique molecular identifiers were added to individual cDNA molecules. TCRdb redid the calling of the 5' RACE reads with MiXCR, one entry per CDR3 protein. The table lists over 85,000 distinct CDR3 sequences, roughly 13% of them singletons. CDR3 length equals 21 residues. V lost 2 bases and J lost 1; bases outside the gene matches: 11. Germline V CDR1 and CDR2: SGHAT, FQNNGV. This entry is derived from a study of early T cells in non-severe SARS-CoV-2 infection. In the study overall: Chains stayed unpaired after sequencing of bulk RNA from unsorted whole blood. Study findings and constraints: Matches to VDJdb favored anti-spike CD8 responses and missed private and CD4 specificities.

The TCR was taken from an adult who was a healthcare worker with PCR-confirmed SARS-CoV-2 infection or an uninfected control (not recorded which). The material sequenced was whole blood. The rearrangement uses TRBV11-2 and TRBJ2-1, with 16 nucleotides matching TRBD2. The CDR3, as DNA: TGTGCCAGCAGCTTATTCGGGACTAGCGGGAGGGCCTCGTCGTCCTACAATGAGCAGTTCTTC. As protein: CASSLFGTSGRASSSYNEQFF.